Given below is one T cell receptor beta chain in context. CDR1 and CDR2 (germline): LNHDA, SQIVND (reference sequence). This CDR3 has 13 residues. Trimming cost V 6 bases and J 5 bases, with 13 bases left between them. The data were obtained in a study of blood T cell repertoires in COVID-19. Per the study methods: Nucleated cell number was recorded as an estimate derived from reference gene primer amplification. Generated by immunoSEQ multiplex PCR, the TCRdb table keeps only in-frame clones and is missing some. V and J calls and clone size come straight from that table; D and trimming were deduced from the DNA. The sample lists some 110,000 clones; roughly 90% were seen once.

The rearrangement links TRBV19 to TRBJ1-1; weak D call: TRBD1 (5 bases). This clonotype originated in a human donor in a cohort sampled during active COVID-19. The sample taken for sequencing was peripheral blood. This CDR3 is CASRGPGTTEAFF. In nucleotides, the CDR3 is TGTGCCAGTAGAGGCCCCGGGACTACTGAAGCTTTCTTT.